A single sample is the source of the 6 T cell receptor beta chains below, sequenced in a study of beta chain features in type 1 diabetes. Study findings and constraints: TCRB CDR3s were moderately but significantly shorter in Type 1 diabetes patients in all four CD4+ subsets.

The authors reverse transcribed all of the isolated RNA, so sequencing captured expressed TCRB transcripts. Clones were read by immunoSEQ multiplex PCR, and TCRdb kept only the in-frame ones, dropping some. The sample holds roughly 150,000 clones, 8.5% to 10% seen once. For these TCRs, the target antigens are not known. Sequencing was done on a sample of central memory CD4+ T cells from blood. These receptors were collected from a woman aged 30 to 39 with type 1 diabetes.

This clone appeared a few times. The genes are TRBV18 and TRBJ1-5, with 7 bases aligning to TRBD1. With V trimmed by 5 bases and J by 6 bases, 10 bases remained unmatched. There are 15 residues in the CDR3. Germline V gene sequence: CDR1 KGHSH, CDR2 LQKENI. CDR3 coding DNA: TGTGCCAGCTCATCTCTAGGACAGGCTGGTCAGCCCCAGCATTTT. It specifies CASSSLGQAGQPQHF.

The chain joins TRBV29-1 to TRBJ2-5, with 11 bases that match TRBD2. V trimming: 1 base; J trimming: 6 bases; junction bases outside the gene matches: 10. Germline V gene lookup returns CDR1 SQVTM and CDR2 ANQGSEA. The CDR3 runs 16 residues. The CDR3 DNA is TGCAGCGTTGAAGGGTTACCGACTAGCGGGATTCAGACCCAGTACTTC. Translated, it gives CSVEGLPTSGIQTQYF. Supplemented by reference TRBV29-1 and TRBJ2-5, the full variable domain reads SAVISQKPSRDICQRGTSLTIQCQVDSQVTMMFWYRQQPGQSLTLIATANQGSEATYESGFVIDKFPISRPNLTFSTLTVSNMSPEDSSIYLCSVEGLPTSGIQTQYFGPGTRLLVL.

This clone occurred a few times. The sample contains more than one DNA sequence encoding this CDR3. The rearrangement uses TRBV28 and TRBJ2-6; maybe TRBD2 (6 bases). Germline-derived CDR1 and CDR2 are MDHEN and SYDVKM. V lost 3 bases to trimming and J lost 0 bases, with 6 bases between them. The CDR3 totals 15 residues. CDR3 loop: CASSLGLSGANVLTF. DNA for the CDR3: TGTGCCAGCAGTTTGGGACTCTCTGGGGCCAACGTCCTGACTTTC.

The chain couples TRBV28 to TRBJ2-7; D uncertain. CDR3 length: 13 residues. Trimming stripped 5 bases from V and 3 bases from J, with 11 bases between. CDR1 is MDHEN, CDR2 SYDVKM, per germline. The CDR3 region has the DNA TGTGCCAGCAGTACCTCCCCGGGCTACGAGCAGTACTTC. This encodes CASSTSPGYEQYF. Full variable domain (remainder filled in from reference TRBV28 and TRBJ2-7): DVKVTQSSRYLVKRTGEKVFLECVQDMDHENMFWYRQDPGLGLRLIYFSYDVKMKEKGDIPEGYSVSREKKERFSLILESASTNQTSMYLCASSTSPGYEQYFGPGTRLTVT.

The chain couples TRBV4-2 to TRBJ2-1, with TRBD2 matching over 8 bases. There are 16 residues in the CDR3. From germline, CDR1 is LGHNA and CDR2 YNFKEQ. J gave up 8 bases and V 6 bases, and 15 bases lay outside the gene matches. CDR3 loop: CASRRLSGSNPDEQFF. The CDR3, as DNA: TGTGCCAGCAGAAGACTAAGCGGGAGCAACCCCGATGAGCAGTTCTTC.

V and J are TRBV28 and TRBJ2-4, with D possibly TRBD1 on 6 matching bases. V was pared by 5 bases and J by 3 bases, with 8 bases between. The CDR3 contains 13 residues. Germline assignment: CDR1 MDHEN and CDR2 SYDVKM. In DNA form, the CDR3 reads TGTGCCAGCAGTCAGACAGGCAAAAACATTCAGTACTTC. Protein: CASSQTGKNIQYF.